These 5 T cell receptor beta chains share one sample of origin, sequenced in a study of blood T cell repertoires in COVID-19. Assay used: immunoSEQ multiplex PCR; TCRdb lists only in-frame clones, some missing. Of about 210,000 clones listed, about four fifths are singletons. Sequencing input: peripheral blood. The origin of the receptors is a woman aged 80 or over with COVID-19, enrolled during active disease.

The chain employs TRBV18 and TRBJ1-5; tentative D call: TRBD1 (5 bases). CDR1 and CDR2 from the germline V gene are KGHSH and LQKENI. V lost 3 bases and J lost 6, with 9 bases in between. This CDR3 comprises 13 residues. CDR3 in DNA: TGTGCCAGCTCACCTGACAGCGCTCAGCCCCAGCATTTT. This gives the protein CASSPDSAQPQHF.

The rearrangement joins TRBV6-1 to TRBJ1-4, with 8 positions matching TRBD1. This CDR3 spans 15 amino acids. The germline CDR1 and CDR2 sequences are MNHNS and SASEGT. V was pared by 2 bases and J by 8 bases, with 7 bases of the junction left unmatched. As DNA, the CDR3 is TGTGCCAGCAGTGAACCGGGACAGGCACGGGAAAAACTGTTTTTT. Translation: CASSEPGQAREKLFF.

This rearrangement joins TRBV6-5 to TRBJ2-3; TRBD2 is a possible D gene (6 bases). CDR1 and CDR2 (germline): MNHEY, SVGAGI. The CDR3 has 14 amino acids. Trimming left V 8 bases short and J 2 bases short, with 14 bases between. The CDR3 DNA reads TGTGCCAGCCGGAGGGGCCCATCCACAGATACGCAGTATTTT. This sequence encodes CASRRGPSTDTQYF.

This chain links TRBV5-6 with TRBJ2-2; 7 bases agree with TRBD1. The V segment lost 2 bases and the J segment 2 bases; nucleotides outside the gene matches: 12. Germline CDR1 and CDR2: SGHDT and YYEEEE. CDR3 length: 18 amino acids. CDR3 sequence reads: CASSLGPVGGYNTGELFF. DNA of the CDR3: TGTGCCAGCAGCTTAGGGCCGGTAGGGGGCTATAACACCGGGGAGCTGTTTTTT.

The chain combines TRBV6-4 with TRBJ2-1; D not certain. V lost 7 bases and J lost 2, with 15 bases in between. The CDR3 loop spans 15 amino acids. Looked up from germline, CDR1 is MRHNA and CDR2 is SNTAGT. The CDR3: CASILPAIPYNEQFF. The DNA of the CDR3 is TGTGCCAGCATCCTACCCGCCATACCCTACAATGAGCAGTTCTTC.